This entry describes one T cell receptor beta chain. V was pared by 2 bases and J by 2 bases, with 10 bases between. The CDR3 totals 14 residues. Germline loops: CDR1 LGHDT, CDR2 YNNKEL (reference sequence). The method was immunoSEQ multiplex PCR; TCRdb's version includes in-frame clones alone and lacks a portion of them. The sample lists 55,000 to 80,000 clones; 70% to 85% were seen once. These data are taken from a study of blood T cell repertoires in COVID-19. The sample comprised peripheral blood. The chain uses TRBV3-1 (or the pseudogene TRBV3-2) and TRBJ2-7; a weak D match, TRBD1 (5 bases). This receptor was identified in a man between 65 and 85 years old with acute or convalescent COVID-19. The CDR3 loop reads CASSQFPTAYEQYF. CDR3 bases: TGTGCCAGCAGCCAATTCCCGACAGCCTACGAGCAGTACTTC.